The 5 T cell receptor beta chains listed next were all sequenced from one sample in a study of shared clonotypes between healthy human individuals. Positively selected for CCR7, the CD45RO-negative cells used as naive CD8 cells excluded terminally differentiated effector memory CD45RA+ cells. This table comes from immunoSEQ multiplex PCR, and its TCRdb copy is limited to in-frame clones, with some not included. The profile shows around 600,000 clones, 95% to 98% of them singletons. The sample consisted of naive CD8+ T cells sorted from blood. Receptors originate from a man aged 25-45 years in good health.

V gene TRBV2 combines with J gene TRBJ2-5; D uncertain. With 3 bases removed from V and 0 bases from J, the gap between germline ends came to 5 bases. Germline CDR1 and CDR2: SNHLY and FYNNEI. The CDR3 covers 13 residues. CDR3 sequence reads: CASSDPYQETQYF. CDR3 nucleotides: TGTGCCAGCAGTGATCCGTACCAAGAGACCCAGTACTTC. Looking up the rest from reference TRBV2 and TRBJ2-5 gives the full variable domain: EPEVTQTPSHQVTQMGQEVILRCVPISNHLYFYWYRQILGQKVEFLVSFYNNEISEKSEIFDDQFSVERPDGSNFTLKIRSTKLEDSAMYFCASSDPYQETQYFGPGTRLLVL.

The chain is built from TRBV19 and TRBJ2-7; TRBD1 matches at 7 bases. Germline V gene data show CDR1 as LNHDA and CDR2 as SQIVND (reference sequence). V dropped 7 bases and J dropped 0; count of bases not matched to a gene: 6. The CDR3 loop spans 14 amino acids. As DNA, the CDR3 is TGTGCCAGTACCGTGACAGGGAGCTCCTACGAGCAGTACTTC. Protein product: CASTVTGSSYEQYF.

The chain carries TRBV6-5 and TRBJ2-1, with unresolved D. CDR3 size: 13 residues. V lost 0 bases and J lost 10, with 10 bases in between. CDR1 and CDR2 (germline): MNHEY, SVGAGI. CDR3 sequence (DNA): TGTGCCAGCAGTTACTCGCGGAGCCAGGAGCAGTTCTTC. Translating gives CASSYSRSQEQFF.

The chain employs TRBV4-3 and TRBJ2-7; 10 bases fit TRBD2. Trimming took 1 base from V and 7 from J; bases not matched to a gene: 10. The CDR3 runs to 16 residues. Germline assignment: CDR1 LGHNA and CDR2 YSLEER. DNA of the CDR3: TGCGCCAGCAGCCAAGGGGCGGCTAGCGGGAGCTGGGAGCAGTACTTC. Encoded protein: CASSQGAASGSWEQYF.

The genes are TRBV27 and TRBJ2-7; 8 nucleotides match TRBD2. The CDR3 extends over 14 amino acids. Germline V gene data show CDR1 as MNHEY and CDR2 as SMNVEV (reference sequence). V dropped 7 bases and J dropped 6; count of bases not matched to a gene: 11. CDR3 in amino acids: CASTGLGAWGEQYF. In DNA form, the CDR3 reads TGTGCCAGCACGGGACTAGGAGCTTGGGGCGAGCAGTACTTC.